Below, 29 T cell receptor beta chains from the same sample are listed, as sequenced in a study of identical twins. TCRdb redid the calling of the 5' RACE reads with MiXCR, one entry per CDR3 protein. This sample has about 200,000 distinct CDR3 sequences, with around 6.9% found just once. This sample was shared with a second study, whose subject was yellow fever vaccine responses in identical twins.

The sequenced sample was memory (CD45RO+) T cells sorted from blood. These TCRs come from a woman under 30 in good health.

This clonotype was observed a few times. J is TRBJ2-7 and V is TRBV7-2; 8 nucleotides align to TRBD1. Germline-derived CDR1 and CDR2 are SGHTA and FQGNSA. The CDR3 runs to 13 residues. V shed 1 base and J 6 bases; nucleotides not matched to a gene: 2. CDR3 DNA: TGTGCCAGCAGCTTAGTGACAGGGGTCGAGCAGTACTTC. This translates into CASSLVTGVEQYF. Based on the CDR3 plus reference TRBV7-2 and TRBJ2-7, the full variable domain is GAGVSQSPSNKVTEKGKDVELRCDPISGHTALYWYRQSLGQGLEFLIYFQGNSAPDKSGLPSDRFSAERTGGSVSTLTIQRTQQEDSAVYLCASSLVTGVEQYFGPGTRLTVT.

Many counts were recorded for this clonotype. J is TRBJ2-2 and V is TRBV20-1, with TRBD1 as a possible D gene (5 bases). The CDR3 extends over 11 amino acids. Trimming removed 1 base from V and 8 bases from J, with 5 bases in between. The germline gives CDR1 DFQATT, CDR2 SNEGSKA (reference sequence). In nucleotides, the CDR3 is TGCAGTGCTAGAGGACAGGGGGAGCTGTTTTTT. It translates to CSARGQGELFF.

This clonotype was seen at least ten times. The chain uses TRBV20-1 and TRBJ1-1; 11 bases agree with TRBD1. The CDR3 is made up of 17 amino acids. Germline V lookup: CDR1 DFQATT, CDR2 SNEGSKA (reference sequence). After removal of 3 bases from V and 3 bases from J, the junction contained 12 bases not matched to a gene. DNA for the CDR3: TGCAGTGCTAGCCGTGGACAGGGGGCAAATCGTGACACTGAAGCTTTCTTT. This encodes CSASRGQGANRDTEAFF.

The chain links TRBV9 to TRBJ2-3, with TRBD2 matching over 10 bases. J gave up 4 bases and V 3 bases, and 11 bases lay outside the gene matches. This CDR3 has 17 residues. The germline CDR1 and CDR2 sequences are SGDLS and YYNGEE. CDR3 DNA sequence: TGTGCCAGCAGCGACCGAAGTAGCGGGAGGTTGGCAGATACGCAGTATTTT. Protein: CASSDRSSGRLADTQYF.

This clonotype was seen many times. The CDR3 region is CASSQELHSNYGYTF. The CDR3 nucleotides are TGTGCCAGCAGCCAAGAGCTACATTCTAACTATGGCTACACCTTC. The V gene is TRBV3-1, the J gene TRBJ1-2; no clear D. The CDR3 contains 15 residues. Between the trimmed V and J ends, which lost 0 bases and 0 bases, there was a span of 8 bases. The germline V gene has CDR1 LGHDT and CDR2 YNNKEL (reference sequence).

This clonotype has at least ten counts. The J gene is TRBJ1-1, the V gene TRBV18; no reliable D call. With 2 bases removed from V and 4 bases from J, the gap between germline ends came to 17 bases. CDR1 KGHSH and CDR2 LQKENI come from the germline V gene. The CDR3 consists of 16 residues. CDR3 bases: TGTGCCAGCTCACCAGGGCTTGGGGTTGAGGGCACTGAAGCTTTCTTT. It codes for CASSPGLGVEGTEAFF.

This clonotype came up many times. The V and J genes are TRBV29-1 and TRBJ1-1; no reliable D call. In germline, CDR1 is SQVTM, CDR2 ANQGSEA. V dropped 5 bases and J dropped 3 bases, with 13 bases sitting between them. CDR3 length: 13 amino acids. CDR3 in amino acids: CSVIGSFYTEAFF. The CDR3 DNA reads TGCAGCGTTATAGGGAGCTTTTACACTGAAGCTTTCTTT.

This clonotype has a handful of counts. CDR3 sequence reads: CASSTSGTSTDTQYF. The CDR3 nucleotides are TGTGCCAGCAGCACTAGCGGGACGAGCACAGATACGCAGTATTTT. V gene TRBV7-6 combines with J gene TRBJ2-3; 10 bases align to TRBD2. The CDR3 is 15 residues long. Looked up from germline, CDR1 is SGHVS and CDR2 is FNYEAQ. V lost 5 bases, J lost 0 bases, and 2 bases stayed unmatched.

This clonotype occurred many times. This chain uses TRBV15 with TRBJ1-4; D not resolved. Looked up from germline, CDR1 is LNHNV and CDR2 is YYDKDF (reference sequence). The CDR3 is 12 amino acids. The V and J ends lost 5 bases and 6 bases respectively, with 7 bases between them. CDR3 nucleotide sequence: TGTGCCACCAGCCGCCCGGATGAAAAACTGTTTTTT. Protein: CATSRPDEKLFF. The full variable domain, completed using reference TRBV15 and TRBJ1-4, is DAMVIQNPRYQVTQFGKPVTLSCSQTLNHNVMYWYQQKSSQAPKLLFHYYDKDFNNEADTPDNFQSRRPNTSFCFLDIRSPGLGDTAMYLCATSRPDEKLFFGSGTQLSVL.

The CDR3 DNA reads as TGCAGTGCTAGGGTAGGAGTGAACACTGAAGCTTTCTTT. Its protein product is CSARVGVNTEAFF. V is TRBV20-1 and J is TRBJ1-1; D not resolved. This CDR3 region has 13 residues. Deletions cut 3 bases from V and 0 bases from J, with 8 bases between. Germline CDR1 is DFQATT and CDR2 is SNEGSKA (reference sequence).

This clonotype was found a few times. V and J are TRBV2 and TRBJ2-3, with D perhaps TRBD2 (6 bases). Trimming cost V 7 bases and J 0 bases, with 11 bases left between them. The CDR3 length is 14 residues. The germline CDR1 and CDR2 sequences are SNHLY and FYNNEI. The CDR3 bases are TGTGCCAGCACCTCTCGGGGGAGCACAGATACGCAGTATTTT. Its protein product is CASTSRGSTDTQYF.

This clonotype was recorded at least ten times. The V call is TRBV7-2, the J call TRBJ2-7; TRBD1 or TRBD2 may be the D gene (6 bases each). Looked up from germline, CDR1 is SGHTA and CDR2 is FQGNSA. V lost 3 bases and J lost 4, with 10 bases in between. The CDR3 has 13 residues. Here the CDR3 DNA reads TGTGCCAGCAGCTTGGAGGGGGTTTACGAGCAGTACTTC. This translates into CASSLEGVYEQYF.

This clonotype was seen a handful of times. The chain uses TRBV5-1 and TRBJ2-1, with 8 bases identical to TRBD2. Germline V gene sequence: CDR1 SGHRS, CDR2 YFSETQ. V lost 6 bases to trimming and J lost 15 bases; unmatched junction nucleotides: 8. This CDR3 spans 11 amino acids. CDR3 sequence (DNA): TGCGCCAGCACCGACGTAAGCGGGAGGTTCTTC. It encodes CASTDVSGRFF.

There are many counts of this clonotype. The CDR3 DNA reads as TGTGCCATCAGTGAGTCGACAGGGCGCTCTGGGGCCAACGTCCTGACTTTC. It codes for CAISESTGRSGANVLTF. This rearrangement joins TRBV10-3 to TRBJ2-6; 7 bases map to TRBD1. After removal of 0 bases from V and 0 bases from J, the junction contained 2 bases not matched to a gene. Germline V gene data show CDR1 as ENHRY and CDR2 as SYGVKD. The CDR3 has 17 residues.

The chain carries TRBV9 and TRBJ1-6, with D possibly TRBD1 on 5 matching bases. V was cut by 0 bases and J by 8 bases, with 12 bases left in between. The CDR3 spans 15 residues. CDR1 is SGDLS and CDR2 is YYNGEE in the germline V gene. The CDR3 DNA follows: TGTGCCAGCAGCGTAGAAGGGGCCAGGGATTCACCCCTCCACTTT. Amino acid sequence: CASSVEGARDSPLHF.

In its sample, this clonotype was seen a few times. The chain employs TRBV2 and TRBJ2-5; the match to TRBD2 covers 10 bases. The length of the CDR3 is 17 residues. J lost 2 bases, V lost 3 bases, and 9 bases had no gene match. The germline V gene encodes CDR1 SNHLY and CDR2 FYNNEI. CDR3 DNA: TGTGCCAGCAGTGAGAGGGGATGGACTAGCGGTCAAGAGACCCAGTACTTC. This encodes CASSERGWTSGQETQYF.

The rearrangement joins TRBV2 to TRBJ1-1; TRBD1 aligns across 7 bases. The CDR3 spans 13 residues. V trimming: 4 bases; J trimming: 8 bases; junction bases outside the gene matches: 7. Germline CDR1 and CDR2: SNHLY and FYNNEI. The CDR3, as DNA: TGTGCCAGCAGTGCCAGGGGACAGTTGGAAGCTTTCTTT. It is translated as CASSARGQLEAFF.

Only a few counts were recorded for this clonotype. CDR3 bases: TGTGCCAGCAGCTCTCCGGGACTAGACAATGAGCAGTTCTTC. Amino acids: CASSSPGLDNEQFF. The chain recombines TRBV7-2 with TRBJ2-1; 8 positions match TRBD2. The V gene's germline CDR1 is SGHTA and CDR2 FQGNSA. This CDR3 has 14 amino acids. J gave up 5 bases and V 4 bases, and 4 bases lay outside the gene matches.

This rearrangement joins TRBV14 to TRBJ2-3, with 10 bases fitting TRBD2. V lost 5 bases and J lost 6; bases outside the gene matches: 11. The length of the CDR3 is 16 residues. The V gene's germline CDR1 is SGHDN and CDR2 FVKESK. CDR3 sequence (DNA): TGTGCCAGCAGCTCATCAGCGAGACTAGCGGGCGATACGCAGTATTTT. Protein: CASSSSARLAGDTQYF.

This CDR3 reads CASSKMKRGPYNEQFF. The CDR3 bases are TGTGCCAGCAGCAAAATGAAGCGGGGACCCTACAATGAGCAGTTCTTC. This sequence joins TRBV21-1 and TRBJ2-1; TRBD2, the table's D call, lacks a check against the DNA. TRBV21-1 is assigned pseudogene status. This CDR3 spans 16 amino acids.

This clonotype was counted ten times or more. The J gene is TRBJ2-1, the V gene TRBV30; the match to TRBD2 covers 9 bases. J was trimmed by 4 bases and V by 4 bases; bases with no gene match: 8. The CDR3 spans 15 residues. The germline V gene encodes CDR1 GTSNPN and CDR2 SVGIG (reference sequence). The CDR3: CAWTPSRGGYNEQFF. DNA for the CDR3: TGTGCCTGGACCCCCTCGCGGGGGGGGTACAATGAGCAGTTCTTC.

This clonotype occurred many times. V gene TRBV7-9 combines with J gene TRBJ1-1, with TRBD1 matching over 7 bases. J gave up 1 base and V 2 bases, and 7 bases lay outside the gene matches. The CDR3 extends over 16 amino acids. The germline CDR1 and CDR2 sequences are SEHNR and FQNEAQ (reference sequence). The CDR3, as DNA: TGTGCCAGCAGCTTAACACCTCGGACAGGGAACACTGAAGCTTTCTTT. It is translated as CASSLTPRTGNTEAFF.

The chain uses TRBV7-2 and TRBJ2-7; 8 positions match TRBD2. Trimming cost V 4 bases and J 4 bases; bases outside gene matches: 6. Germline lookup yields CDR1 SGHTA and CDR2 FQGNSA. CDR3 size: 14 residues. In DNA form, the CDR3 reads TGTGCCAGCAGCTACGGGACTAGAAGATACGAGCAGTACTTC. Its protein is CASSYGTRRYEQYF.

In its sample, this clonotype was seen a few times. V usage is TRBV18 and J usage is TRBJ1-4; 7 bases are a match to TRBD1. Germline-derived CDR1 and CDR2 are KGHSH and LQKENI. V was clipped by 3 bases and J by 5 bases; unmatched bases: 12. The CDR3 covers 17 residues. CDR3: CASSPQDTDRPNEKLFF. CDR3 nucleotides: TGTGCCAGCTCACCCCAAGACACGGACAGGCCGAATGAAAAACTGTTTTTT.

V is TRBV29-1 and J is TRBJ2-7; D is perhaps TRBD1 (6 bases). Germline loops: CDR1 SQVTM, CDR2 ANQGSEA. The CDR3 is made up of 12 amino acids. V lost 4 bases and J lost 4, with 11 bases in between. The CDR3 sequence: CSVAFDRYEQYF. The CDR3, as DNA: TGCAGCGTTGCCTTTGACAGGTACGAGCAGTACTTC.

This clonotype was detected many times. The J gene is TRBJ2-1, the V gene TRBV5-5; TRBD1 agrees at 8 bases. Germline lookup yields CDR1 SGHKS and CDR2 YYEKEE (reference sequence). The V and J ends lost 2 bases and 7 bases, in that order; junction bases with no gene match: 5. This CDR3 is built from 14 residues. The CDR3 DNA reads TGTGCCAGCAGCTTAAGGACAGGGAATAATGAGCAGTTCTTC. Its translation: CASSLRTGNNEQFF.

The chain is built from TRBV4-1 and TRBJ2-5; weak D call: TRBD1 (6 bases). Deletions cut 0 bases from V and 3 bases from J, with 14 bases between. Germline V gene lookup returns CDR1 MGHRA and CDR2 YSYEKL. The CDR3 has 16 residues. CDR3 amino acids: CASSQDYGGAEETQYF. The CDR3 DNA follows: TGCGCCAGCAGCCAAGATTATGGGGGCGCAGAAGAGACCCAGTACTTC.

This clonotype was detected many times. This rearrangement joins TRBV5-1 to TRBJ2-1; TRBD2 is a possible D gene (5 bases). Deletions cut 4 bases from V and 9 bases from J, with 20 bases between. The CDR3 extends over 15 amino acids. Germline CDR1 is SGHRS and CDR2 is YFSETQ. The CDR3 region is CASSRSERTLSEQFF. As DNA, the CDR3 is TGCGCCAGCAGCAGGTCGGAGCGGACCCTCAGTGAGCAGTTCTTC.

The rearrangement links TRBV28 to TRBJ2-7, with D unresolved. The germline V and J ends were trimmed by 5 bases and 3 bases, with 20 bases remaining between them. Germline V gene sequence: CDR1 MDHEN, CDR2 SYDVKM. The CDR3 length is 16 residues. The CDR3 sequence: CASSPFRARRLYEQYF. CDR3 DNA: TGTGCCAGCAGTCCATTCCGGGCCCGACGACTCTACGAGCAGTACTTC.